This TCR beta chain was captured in a study of blood T cells in healthy people across ages. Germline V gene data show CDR1 as DFQATT and CDR2 as SNEGSKA (reference sequence). CDR3 length: 14 residues. V was clipped by 1 base and J by 2 bases, with 12 bases between them. Study-wide findings and caveats: With age, beta diversity per million T cells declined roughly linearly, significantly by 40. Diversity was estimated from one million T cells, and these estimates were considered underestimates.

Peripheral blood samples of 7.5 to 10 milliliters were drawn from each donor. About this clonotype: As yet, its antigen is unknown. This may be a read error, as it is one base from a much larger clone.

Sample-barcoded 5' priming and a J-beta primer mix drove a second PCR of about 7 to 12 cycles. Each TCR beta cDNA got a 12-nucleotide random molecular identifier. Each CDR3 protein is one row after TCRdb ran MiXCR on the 5' RACE reads. Among about 1.5 million distinct CDR3 sequences listed, about 40% were seen once. V gene TRBV20-1 combines with J gene TRBJ2-7; a weak D match, TRBD2 (6 bases). The source material was blood. This sequence originates from a woman aged 18 to 35 in good health. DNA for the CDR3: TGCAGTGCTAGAGGAGGGGAGGTTACCTACGAGCAGTACTTC. It yields the protein CSARGGEVTYEQYF.